The text below deals with one T cell receptor beta chain. Its antigen is currently not known. Qualities for individual bases were not recorded, and no much larger clone is one base off. Taken with the paper, the label for time point translates to: after dendritic cell vaccination, including at tumor progression/relapse. To be selected, patients needed enough residual fresh-frozen tumor tissue and more than two years of available survival data. Although molecular status otherwise differed among the glioblastoma patients, no patient had an isocitrate dehydrogenase mutation. PBMC were collected before vaccination, two weeks after the third vaccination, and at tumor progression when it occurred. Genomic DNA was extracted with the Qiagen DNeasy Blood extraction Kit. These data belong to a study of glioma-infiltrating T cells after dendritic cell vaccination (dated by TCRdb to 2015 to 2016). Study-level background: The cohort comprised 15 or so glioblastoma patients from Phase I and II dendritic cell vaccination trials, 9 newly diagnosed and 6 with recurrent disease. Autologous tumor lysate-pulsed dendritic cell vaccination was administered to the patients between about 2002 and 2013. The vaccine was prepared from monocyte-derived dendritic cells that were cultured for roughly seven days with IL-4 and GM-CSF and then pulsed overnight with autologous tumor lysate. Each patient got three intradermal injections of the dendritic cell vaccine, spaced at biweekly intervals, in the arm below the axilla. In glioblastoma patients vaccinated with dendritic cells, deep sequencing of TCR beta CDR3 regions served to measure tumor-infiltrating lymphocyte content and to compare repertoires between tumor and blood. TCR sequencing metrics, including TIL content and tumor-blood repertoire overlap, were correlated with survival after dendritic cell vaccination. Results and caveats for the whole study, not just this receptor: TCR clonality showed no direct relationship with survival, which suggests that a diverse polyclonal response may be important. The three-group TCR overlap response model was characterized as speculative, and prospective validation of the model was stated to be required. The cohort was small and heterogeneous, only a few patients had full blood and tumor sets, and even fewer had initial-recurrent tumor pairs. Higher estimated pretreatment TIL content predicted longer time to progression and overall survival after dendritic cell vaccination.

There are 16 amino acids in the CDR3, from cysteine to phenylalanine inclusive. CDR3 DNA only is kept here, 48 bases in frame from base 1. V gives up 0 bases and J gives up 1 base, and the segment between their germline ends measures 10 bases. In the germline V gene, CDR1 corresponds to LGHNA and CDR2 to YNFKEQ. TCRB CDR3 regions were amplified from around 2.1 ug genomic DNA, or all available DNA if less, using the immunoSEQ assay. The multiplex PCR relied on 60 forward primers for TCR V beta segments and 13 reverse primers for J beta segments. To estimate reads per starting template, synthetic control templates were spiked into each sample at limiting dilution. Sequencing produced 87 bp reads on the Illumina HiSeq System. Per the original workflow: PCR and sequencing errors were removed by merging closely related sequences with a nearest neighbor algorithm. TCR overlap was defined as the percentage of unique tumor TCR beta sequences that were also found in the peripheral blood of the same patient. TCRdb carries this immuneACCESS record with in-frame sequences only. Its versions omit some clonotypes, under half of them owing to an unresolved V gene in the studies checked, with the rest unexplained. V and J calls and clone size come straight from that table; D and trimming were deduced from the DNA. This sample has about 65,000 clones in its table, and 86% of those were observed once. The ten largest clones represent around 10% of the sample.

The chain uses TRBV4-2 and TRBJ1-5, with an unclear D gene assignment. The material sequenced was blood, taken after dendritic cell vaccination. The sequence was obtained from a human donor with glioblastoma. The nucleotides read TGTGCCAGCAGCCAAGATGGGAGGGCGAGCAATCAGCCCCAGCATTTT. This yields the protein CASSQDGRASNQPQHF.